This T cell receptor beta chain was captured in a study of T-cell reconstitution after alpha-beta-depleted transplantation in children. The CDR3 has 15 amino acids. CDR1 and CDR2 from the germline V gene are MNHEY and SVGAGI. V dropped 0 bases and J dropped 0 bases, with 8 bases sitting between them. Unique molecular identifiers were used to barcode this TCRbeta library. TCRdb itself ran the PCR reads through MiXCR, one entry per CDR3 protein. The data contain hundreds of thousands of distinct CDR3 sequences, 13% of them seen just once; the ten biggest clones take up 0.79%. This chain links TRBV6-5 with TRBJ1-1; possibly TRBD1 for D (6 bases). The receptor was isolated from a girl aged 2 to 9 with congenital amegakaryocytic thrombocytopenia, due to receive a stem cell transplant. Sequences were derived from PBMCs, sampled before TCRalphabeta/CD19-depleted stem cell transplant. The CDR3 protein is CASSYSDRMNTEAFF. CDR3 sequence (DNA): TGTGCCAGCAGTTACTCGGACAGAATGAACACTGAAGCTTTCTTT.